These T cell receptor beta chains were read from a single sample in a study of T cell repertoires in cytomegalovirus infection. Via MiXCR, TCRdb re-called the reads, giving one row per CDR3 protein. The repertoire has about 470,000 distinct CDR3 sequences, approximately 42% of them found once; the top ten carry about 41%. These receptors have no known antigen. The sample here was cultured PBMCs, taken from culture after CMV antigen stimulation. All receptors derive from a human donor in good health (CMV status not recorded). Some clones in this sample may be carry-over from other donors' samples. The CDR3 runs from the conserved cysteine through the conserved F or W. The order of the fields is CDR3 protein, CDR3 DNA, clone size, D gene, V gene, J gene. The D gene is left open where the match is weak. Clone size is stated in some rows and not others, as once, few, many or a class when expanded.

cdr3_aa: CASSPQGAQGEKLFF
cdr3_nt: TGTGCCAGCAGCCCACAGGGGGCGCAGGGTGAAAAACTGTTTTTT
clone_size: -
d_call: TRBD1
v_call: TRBV7-9
j_call: TRBJ1-4

cdr3_aa: CSVWSQGYEQYF
cdr3_nt: TGCAGCGTTTGGTCGCAGGGTTACGAGCAGTACTTC
clone_size: once
d_call: -
v_call: TRBV29-1
j_call: TRBJ2-7

cdr3_aa: CASRRRGTDTQYF
cdr3_nt: TGTGCCAGCCGCCGCAGGGGCACAGATACGCAGTATTTT
clone_size: few
d_call: -
v_call: TRBV11-2
j_call: TRBJ2-3

cdr3_aa: CASSHQRTGRNTEAFF
cdr3_nt: TGTGCCAGCAGCCACCAACGAACAGGGAGAAACACTGAAGCTTTCTTT
clone_size: -
d_call: -
v_call: TRBV14
j_call: TRBJ1-1

cdr3_aa: CSARPSHRDEQFF
cdr3_nt: TGCAGTGCTAGACCCTCCCACCGCGATGAGCAGTTCTTC
clone_size: -
d_call: -
v_call: TRBV20-1
j_call: TRBJ2-1

cdr3_aa: CASRSFRDRDSSYNSPLHF
cdr3_nt: TGTGCCAGCAGATCTTTCAGAGACAGGGATAGCTCCTATAATTCACCCCTCCACTTT
clone_size: -
d_call: TRBD1
v_call: TRBV5-8
j_call: TRBJ1-6

cdr3_aa: CATTRGPYHQPQHF
cdr3_nt: TGTGCCACTACACGCGGGCCCTATCATCAGCCCCAGCATTTT
clone_size: -
d_call: -
v_call: TRBV6-6
j_call: TRBJ1-5

cdr3_aa: CASSPIAGGPPGELFF
cdr3_nt: TGTGCCAGCAGCCCAATAGCGGGAGGGCCCCCCGGGGAGCTGTTTTTT
clone_size: -
d_call: TRBD2
v_call: TRBV7-6
j_call: TRBJ2-2

cdr3_aa: CASGPERGGTDTQYF
cdr3_nt: TGTGCTAGTGGTCCCGAGCGGGGTGGCACAGATACGCAGTATTTT
clone_size: few
d_call: TRBD2
v_call: TRBV12-5
j_call: TRBJ2-3

cdr3_aa: CASSGNSYNEQFF
cdr3_nt: TGTGCCAGCTCGGGGAACTCCTACAATGAGCAGTTCTTC
clone_size: many
d_call: -
v_call: TRBV7-2
j_call: TRBJ2-1

cdr3_aa: CASSFTENQPQHF
cdr3_nt: TGTGCCAGCAGCTTTACAGAGAATCAGCCCCAGCATTTT
clone_size: -
d_call: -
v_call: TRBV7-2
j_call: TRBJ1-5

cdr3_aa: CASSYAGTSGSYNEQFF
cdr3_nt: TGTGCCAGCAGTTACGCCGGGACTAGCGGGAGTTACAATGAGCAGTTCTTC
clone_size: few
d_call: TRBD2
v_call: TRBV6-8
j_call: TRBJ2-1

cdr3_aa: CASSQDGKAVSSYNEQFF
cdr3_nt: TGCGCCAGCAGCCAAGATGGGAAAGCGGTTAGCTCCTACAATGAGCAGTTCTTC
clone_size: -
d_call: -
v_call: TRBV4-1
j_call: TRBJ2-1

cdr3_aa: CASSPLAEPSYNEQFF
cdr3_nt: TGTGCCAGCTCACCCCTAGCGGAACCCTCCTACAATGAGCAGTTCTTC
clone_size: -
d_call: TRBD2
v_call: TRBV18
j_call: TRBJ2-1

cdr3_aa: CASSFGTSGVNEQFF
cdr3_nt: TGTGCCAGCAGTTTCGGGACTAGCGGGGTAAATGAGCAGTTCTTC
clone_size: many
d_call: TRBD2
v_call: TRBV12-3/TRBV12-4
j_call: TRBJ2-1

cdr3_aa: CASSLSAGQETQYF
cdr3_nt: TGTGCCAGCAGCTTAAGTGCAGGACAAGAGACCCAGTACTTC
clone_size: few
d_call: -
v_call: TRBV7-2
j_call: TRBJ2-5

cdr3_aa: CASSTGNYRGRLSHEQFF
cdr3_nt: TGTGCCAGCAGTACAGGAAACTACAGGGGGCGCTTAAGCCATGAGCAGTTCTTC
clone_size: few
d_call: TRBD1
v_call: TRBV7-8
j_call: TRBJ2-1

cdr3_aa: CASSYSNGTRPNEKLFF
cdr3_nt: TGTGCCAGCAGTTACTCCAACGGGACACGCCCTAATGAAAAACTGTTTTTT
clone_size: -
d_call: -
v_call: TRBV6-6
j_call: TRBJ1-4

cdr3_aa: CASSPRGRGETQYF
cdr3_nt: TGTGCCAGCAGCCCCAGGGGGAGAGGGGAGACCCAGTACTTC
clone_size: -
d_call: TRBD1
v_call: TRBV7-7
j_call: TRBJ2-5

cdr3_aa: CASSGHIKAGELFF
cdr3_nt: TGTGCCAGTTCGGGCCATATTAAGGCCGGGGAGCTGTTTTTT
clone_size: -
d_call: -
v_call: TRBV27
j_call: TRBJ2-2

cdr3_aa: CASSAGVAEGAKLAKNIQYF
cdr3_nt: TGTGCCAGCAGCGCAGGGGTGGCAGAAGGGGCTAAACTAGCCAAAAACATTCAGTACTTC
clone_size: -
d_call: -
v_call: TRBV11-3
j_call: TRBJ2-4

cdr3_aa: CASSYTGSNEKLFF
cdr3_nt: TGTGCCAGCAGTTATACTGGTTCTAATGAAAAACTGTTTTTT
clone_size: -
d_call: -
v_call: TRBV12-3/TRBV12-4
j_call: TRBJ1-4

cdr3_aa: CASSLWASNYEQYF
cdr3_nt: TGTGCCAGCAGTTTATGGGCTAGCAACTACGAGCAGTACTTC
clone_size: few
d_call: -
v_call: TRBV12-3/TRBV12-4
j_call: TRBJ2-7

cdr3_aa: CASSFVQGEYEQYF
cdr3_nt: TGTGCCAGCAGCTTTGTACAAGGAGAATACGAGCAGTACTTC
clone_size: many
d_call: -
v_call: TRBV7-2
j_call: TRBJ2-7

cdr3_aa: CASSLDGRASYEQYF
cdr3_nt: TGTGCCAGCAGCTTAGACGGGAGGGCCTCCTACGAGCAGTACTTC
clone_size: many
d_call: TRBD2
v_call: TRBV7-2
j_call: TRBJ2-7

cdr3_aa: CASSEWETQYF
cdr3_nt: TGTGCCAGCAGCGAATGGGAGACCCAGTACTTC
clone_size: -
d_call: -
v_call: TRBV12-3/TRBV12-4
j_call: TRBJ2-5

cdr3_aa: CASSPVVTGGEQYF
cdr3_nt: TGTGCCAGCAGCCCGGTAGTGACAGGGGGCGAGCAGTACTTC
clone_size: -
d_call: TRBD1
v_call: TRBV6-6
j_call: TRBJ2-7

cdr3_aa: CASSLARGRRIDPDTQYF
cdr3_nt: TGTGCCAGCAGCTTAGCCAGGGGGCGCAGAATCGACCCAGATACGCAGTATTTT
clone_size: few
d_call: TRBD1
v_call: TRBV7-6
j_call: TRBJ2-3

cdr3_aa: CATSRDFAQGGGYTF
cdr3_nt: TGTGCCACCAGCAGAGATTTCGCCCAGGGAGGTGGCTACACCTTC
clone_size: -
d_call: -
v_call: TRBV15
j_call: TRBJ1-2

cdr3_aa: CATRDPAGGTDTQYF
cdr3_nt: TGTGCCACCAGGGACCCCGCGGGAGGGACAGATACGCAGTATTTT
clone_size: few
d_call: TRBD2
v_call: TRBV15
j_call: TRBJ2-3

cdr3_aa: CASKQGLADYYEQYF
cdr3_nt: TGTGCCAGCAAACAGGGACTAGCGGATTACTACGAGCAGTACTTC
clone_size: -
d_call: TRBD2
v_call: TRBV12-3/TRBV12-4
j_call: TRBJ2-7

cdr3_aa: CASSPAPGGANVLTF
cdr3_nt: TGTGCCAGCAGTCCCGCCCCCGGGGGGGCCAACGTCCTGACTTTC
clone_size: few
d_call: -
v_call: TRBV27
j_call: TRBJ2-6

cdr3_aa: CASSSGLAGGLPYEQYF
cdr3_nt: TGTGCCAGCAGCTCAGGTCTAGCGGGAGGGCTTCCCTACGAGCAGTACTTC
clone_size: -
d_call: TRBD2
v_call: TRBV7-2
j_call: TRBJ2-7

cdr3_aa: CSARAGGAGSPLHF
cdr3_nt: TGCAGTGCTAGAGCAGGGGGCGCGGGTTCACCCCTCCACTTT
clone_size: few
d_call: TRBD1
v_call: TRBV20-1
j_call: TRBJ1-6

cdr3_aa: CASSLDRTWEETQYF
cdr3_nt: TGTGCCAGCAGCTTAGATCGTACCTGGGAAGAGACCCAGTACTTC
clone_size: -
d_call: -
v_call: TRBV7-2
j_call: TRBJ2-5

cdr3_aa: CASSLSGHMNTEAFF
cdr3_nt: TGTGCCAGCAGCTTATCAGGACACATGAACACTGAAGCTTTCTTT
clone_size: -
d_call: -
v_call: TRBV7-2
j_call: TRBJ1-1

cdr3_aa: CASSQVPGSSYNEQFF
cdr3_nt: TGCGCCAGCAGCCAAGTGCCGGGGTCCTCCTACAATGAGCAGTTCTTC
clone_size: few
d_call: -
v_call: TRBV4-1
j_call: TRBJ2-1

cdr3_aa: CASSFGSYGYTF
cdr3_nt: TGTGCCAGCAGTTTCGGGTCCTATGGCTACACCTTC
clone_size: -
d_call: -
v_call: TRBV12-3/TRBV12-4
j_call: TRBJ1-2

cdr3_aa: CASSPGQGPRSYEQYF
cdr3_nt: TGTGCCAGCAGCCCTGGACAGGGCCCGAGATCCTACGAGCAGTACTTC
clone_size: few
d_call: TRBD1
v_call: TRBV7-9
j_call: TRBJ2-7

cdr3_aa: CAISESSYEQYF
cdr3_nt: TGTGCCATCAGTGAGTCTTCCTACGAGCAGTACTTC
clone_size: few
d_call: -
v_call: TRBV10-3
j_call: TRBJ2-7

cdr3_aa: CASSPQERATDTQYF
cdr3_nt: TGCGCCAGCAGTCCCCAAGAGCGGGCGACAGATACGCAGTATTTT
clone_size: few
d_call: -
v_call: TRBV4-1
j_call: TRBJ2-3

cdr3_aa: CASRQSGTGLNEQFF
cdr3_nt: TGTGCCAGCAGACAAAGCGGGACAGGGCTAAATGAGCAGTTCTTC
clone_size: few
d_call: TRBD1
v_call: TRBV7-9
j_call: TRBJ2-1

cdr3_aa: CASGQDSQETQYF
cdr3_nt: TGTGCCAGCGGACAAGACAGCCAAGAGACCCAGTACTTC
clone_size: -
d_call: -
v_call: TRBV28
j_call: TRBJ2-5

cdr3_aa: CASSLSRPGQGRQPQHF
cdr3_nt: TGTGCCAGCAGTTTATCGAGGCCGGGCCAGGGACGTCAGCCCCAGCATTTT
clone_size: -
d_call: -
v_call: TRBV27
j_call: TRBJ1-5

cdr3_aa: CASSYSGVTNTYEQYF
cdr3_nt: TGTGCCAGCAGTTACTCAGGGGTAACTAACACCTACGAGCAGTACTTC
clone_size: -
d_call: -
v_call: TRBV6-2/TRBV6-3
j_call: TRBJ2-7

cdr3_aa: CASTPPGSLSYEQYF
cdr3_nt: TGTGCCAGCACCCCCCCCGGCAGCCTCTCCTACGAGCAGTACTTC
clone_size: -
d_call: -
v_call: TRBV7-4
j_call: TRBJ2-7

cdr3_aa: CSALGADSYEQYF
cdr3_nt: TGCAGTGCCTTAGGGGCGGATTCCTACGAGCAGTACTTC
clone_size: -
d_call: -
v_call: TRBV20-1
j_call: TRBJ2-7

cdr3_aa: CASSLQGAVETQYF
cdr3_nt: TGTGCCAGCAGTTTGCAGGGGGCGGTCGAGACCCAGTACTTC
clone_size: -
d_call: TRBD1
v_call: TRBV6-8
j_call: TRBJ2-5

cdr3_aa: CASSETEYNEKLFF
cdr3_nt: TGTGCCAGCAGTGAGACAGAATACAATGAAAAACTGTTTTTT
clone_size: -
d_call: -
v_call: TRBV25-1
j_call: TRBJ1-4

cdr3_aa: CASSLYGMNTEAFF
cdr3_nt: TGTGCCAGCAGCTTATACGGCATGAACACTGAAGCTTTCTTT
clone_size: few
d_call: -
v_call: TRBV7-2
j_call: TRBJ1-1

cdr3_aa: CASSQEPRGGGNTEAFF
cdr3_nt: TGCGCCAGCAGCCAAGAACCCAGGGGAGGGGGAAACACTGAAGCTTTCTTT
clone_size: -
d_call: -
v_call: TRBV4-3
j_call: TRBJ1-1

cdr3_aa: CAWTAGHNQPQHF
cdr3_nt: TGTGCCTGGACGGCAGGGCACAATCAGCCCCAGCATTTT
clone_size: -
d_call: -
v_call: TRBV30
j_call: TRBJ1-5